The TCR beta chain described here comes from a study of identical twins. Overall study findings and caveats: The study drew conclusions from cross-sectional statistical analysis, not from following the same donors.

TCRdb reanalysed the 5' RACE reads using MiXCR and keeps one entry per CDR3 protein. The sample includes hundreds of thousands of distinct CDR3 sequences, roughly 6% of them seen just once. This clonotype occurred a few times. Its antigen is as yet unknown. V lost 1 base to trimming and J lost 4 bases; unmatched junction nucleotides: 1. This CDR3 is 13 amino acids long. Germline V lookup: CDR1 MGHRA, CDR2 YSYEKL. Input material: naive T cells sorted from blood. This TCR was recovered from a young man in good health. V is TRBV4-1 and J is TRBJ2-7, with TRBD2 matching over 7 bases. DNA of the CDR3: TGCGCCAGCAGCCAAGCAGCGGGATACGAGCAGTACGTC. Residues: CASSQAAGYEQYV.